The sequence of this TCR beta chain was determined in a study of CD8 T cells in Susac syndrome. cDNA came from approximately 0.5 to 1 ug RNA primed by random hexamers. TCRdb re-analysed the immunoSEQ multiplex PCR reads in MiXCR, keeping a single row per CDR3 protein. The sample holds roughly 100,000 distinct CDR3 sequences, roughly 94% seen once. The CDR3 sequence is 12 residues long. Germline V CDR1 and CDR2: LNHDA, SQIVND (reference sequence). The V end was cut by 5 bases, the J end by 4 bases, with 8 bases between. The sample was CD8+ T cells from PBMCs. The TCR originated in a human donor with Susac syndrome. The chain uses TRBV19 and TRBJ1-1; D is unresolved. The CDR3 reads CASSLGITEAFF. CDR3 DNA: TGTGCCAGTAGTCTGGGGATCACTGAAGCTTTCTTT.